This TCR beta chain stems from a study of human T cells and chemical hapten exposure (dated by TCRdb to the early 2020s). Turning to the overall study: For sensitization, 2% DPC in acetone was applied to a 2 cm by 2 cm area of upper inner arm skin. Weekly therapeutic DPC doses were additionally applied to the scalp of patients throughout the roughly 24-week study period. Patch tests used Finn chambers with 0.01% DPC on the upper back, scored after 6 days by International Contact Dermatitis Research Group standards. The patient cohort, mostly female, included alopecia areata with under or over 50% scalp involvement, alopecia totalis and alopecia universalis. Libraries were pooled for sequencing, and variation in per-sample TCR yields was attributed mainly to small differences in library volumes within the pool. This study followed changes in the peripheral blood TCR repertoire in vivo during primary and secondary sensitization of alopecia patients to the hapten diphenylcyclopropenone (DPC). Blood samples were taken from patients before sensitization (week 0) and then at 2, 6 and about 24 weeks after DPC sensitization. Twenty-nine alopecia patients gave blood for TCR sequencing at one to four time points (pre-sensitization, 2, 6 and 24 weeks).

Concerning this clonotype: The antigen it binds to is not known. Base qualities are not recorded, but no much larger clone differs from it by a single base.

From its cysteine to its phenylalanine, the CDR3 spans 15 amino acids. CDR3 DNA only is kept here, 45 bases in frame from base 1. Based on the germline V gene, the CDR1 and CDR2 sequences are MNHNS and SASEGT. Trimming takes 2 bases from V and 1 base from J, and the germline ends sit 12 bases apart. Libraries were constructed by RACE. TCRdb records NextSeq 500 as the sequencer. Library preparation attached unique molecular identifiers to individual cDNA molecules for quantitative, reproducible TCR counting. For every blood RNA sample, sequencing covered both the TCR alpha and TCR beta chains. Processing in the source paper ran as follows. A median of about 87,000 TCRs per sample was observed, with a range of roughly 23,224 to 700,000. V, J and CDR3 annotation of the TCR reads was performed with the Decombinator software suite. For PS versus PT1 abundance plots, all samples were subsampled to the same number of TCRs (28,000). TCRs were defined as expanded if absent before sensitization and observed at least eight times at the 2-week time point. The public reads were quality trimmed at Q25 with fastp and then assembled into clones with MiXCR by TCRdb, keeping productive beta chains. Every distinct CDR3 protein forms one entry, paired with its most common genes and DNA. TCRdb's processing, not the authors' own work, is the source of the V and J calls. Counted in this sample were approximately 260,000 distinct CDR3 sequences; approximately 8.6% of them appeared once. The ten top clones hold over 2% of the sample.

Reading the label with the study, this specimen's time point is: pre-sensitization, week 0. The treatment or condition label corresponds to: therapeutic diphenylcyclopropenone sensitization with weekly scalp DPC. Blood at each patch-test visit was drawn before the patch test was applied. Eligible patients were aged 18 to 70, diagnosed with alopecia, deemed suitable for DPC therapy, and excluded if pregnant. Total RNA was extracted from unfractionated whole blood collected in Tempus Blood RNA tubes. General study outcomes and caveats: Patch test score correlated positively with the number of PT1 expanded TCRs, reaching significance at thresholds 8, 16 and 32 but not at 4. No change with DPC sensitization was found in the number of TCRs above 1 in 1000 frequency, and no evidence of global repertoire structure alterations was found. Because all patients had alopecia, a presumed autoimmune disease, the immune response of the patients might differ from that of healthy individuals. After repeated subsampling, changes were observed in the strength of the expansion versus patch-test correlation and in the threshold at which the correlation became significant. Compared with pre-sensitization or healthy control sets, expanded TCRs formed significantly more large CDR3 similarity clusters, which is consistent with antigen-driven responses.

The TCR originated in a woman aged 40 to 55 with alopecia areata. Some clones in this sample may be carry-over from other donors' samples. The chain is made from TRBV6-1 and TRBJ2-7; no D gene can be assigned with confidence. The material was whole blood, obtained in connection with sensitization to the hapten diphenylcyclopropenone (DPC). The nucleotide sequence reads as follows: TGTGCCAGCAGTGAACAATCTCAATTATCCTACGAGCAGTACTTC. This yields the protein CASSEQSQLSYEQYF.